Following are 5 T cell receptor beta chains from one sample sequenced in a study of blood T cells in healthy people across ages. A sample-barcoded 5' primer and a J-beta primer mix were used in a second PCR of roughly 6 to 12 cycles. Via MiXCR, TCRdb re-called the 5' RACE reads, giving one row per CDR3 protein. The table shows about 800,000 distinct CDR3 sequences, with 25% occurring only once. These data are also associated with another study on T cells of mothers and their children.

Sequenced input: blood. Receptor source: a boy aged 5-17 years in good health.

Of note for this clonotype: The junction departs from the called germline gene at one end, perhaps through a read error. The chain employs TRBV10-3 and TRBJ2-5, with unresolved D. The DNA end favors TRBJ2-1, so the J call may be wrong. Germline-derived CDR1 and CDR2 are ENHRY and SYGVKD. CDR3 length equals 11 residues. The CDR3 bases are TGCGCCATCAGTGACACGCATGAGCAGTTCTTC. Protein: CAISDTHEQFF.

The gene calls are TRBV9 and TRBJ2-2; D is unclear. The CDR3 is 14 residues long. Looked up from germline, CDR1 is SGDLS and CDR2 is YYNGEE. V gave up 3 bases and J gave up 3 bases, with 9 bases separating them. DNA for the CDR3: TGTGCCAGCAGCGCCCCTGAGCACACCGGGGAGCTGTTTTTT. Encoded protein: CASSAPEHTGELFF.

On this clonotype itself: A junction boundary mismatches the germline segment, possibly from a read error. This chain joins TRBV28 and TRBJ1-6, with D possibly matching TRBD1 (5 bases). The CDR3 is made up of 15 amino acids. From germline, CDR1 is MDHEN and CDR2 SYDVKM. In nucleotides, the CDR3 is TGTGCCAGCAGTTTACCGGACACCTATAATCCACCCCTCCACTTT. The encoded protein is CASSLPDTYNPPLHF. The variable domain in full, completed from reference TRBV28 and TRBJ1-6, reads DVKVTQSSRYLVKRTGEKVFLECVQDMDHENMFWYRQDPGLGLRLIYFSYDVKMKEKGDIPEGYSVSREKKERFSLILESASTNQTSMYLCASSLPDTYNPPLHFGNGTRLTVT.

V is TRBV5-1 and J is TRBJ2-3; D perhaps matches TRBD2 (6 bases). The CDR3 consists of 16 residues. Deletions cut 4 bases from V and 1 base from J, with 16 bases between. CDR1 and CDR2 (germline): SGHRS, YFSETQ. The CDR3 is CASSHGTAGGTDTQYF. Written as DNA, the CDR3 is TGCGCCAGCAGCCATGGGACTGCCGGAGGCACAGATACGCAGTATTTT.

The rearrangement links TRBV2 to TRBJ2-3; TRBD2 matches at 7 bases. The CDR3 runs to 15 residues. Losses at the gene ends were 5 bases for V and 2 bases for J; bases not matched to a gene: 7. CDR1 SNHLY and CDR2 FYNNEI come from the germline V gene. Here the CDR3 DNA reads TGTGCCAGCAGTCAGACGCGGGGGTTCACAGATACGCAGTATTTT. Its protein is CASSQTRGFTDTQYF.